These 9 T cell receptor beta chains were all obtained from the same sample, sequenced in a study of blood T cell repertoires in COVID-19. TCRdb's copy holds only in-frame clones and misses some; the assay was immunoSEQ multiplex PCR. The table records about 46,000 clones, roughly 85% of them present only once. The sample consisted of peripheral blood. Receptors were obtained from a man aged 60 to 75 with acute or convalescent COVID-19.

V and J are TRBV4-1 and TRBJ2-1; perhaps TRBD1 as D (5 bases). CDR1 is MGHRA, CDR2 YSYEKL, per germline. The CDR3 contains 14 residues. V was shortened by 0 bases and J by 10 bases, with 13 bases between the two germline ends. The CDR3 DNA follows: TGCGCCAGCAGCCAAGATGGTAGGGGAAGGGAGCAGTTCTTC. It translates to CASSQDGRGREQFF.

There are a few counts of this clone. The chain joins TRBV4-1 to TRBJ1-1; TRBD1 might be the D (5 bases). CDR3 size: 14 residues. Trimming shortened V by 4 bases and J by 1 base, and 10 bases separated the two germline ends. From germline, CDR1 is MGHRA and CDR2 YSYEKL. CDR3 amino acids: CASSLDRPNTEAFF. For the CDR3, the DNA is TGCGCCAGCAGCCTCGACAGACCGAACACTGAAGCTTTCTTT.

The V and J genes are TRBV28 and TRBJ2-7; perhaps TRBD2 as D (5 bases). The CDR3 runs 15 residues. With 4 bases removed from V and 5 bases from J, the gap between germline ends came to 18 bases. Germline CDR1 reads MDHEN; CDR2 reads SYDVKM. The CDR3 protein is CASSSTINVWNEQYF. CDR3 coding DNA: TGTGCCAGCAGTTCGACTATAAATGTTTGGAACGAGCAGTACTTC.

The J gene is TRBJ2-3, the V gene TRBV13; TRBD1 matches 8 bases. Germline V lookup: CDR1 PRHDT, CDR2 FYEKMQ (reference sequence). The CDR3 sequence is 17 residues long. J was trimmed by 0 bases and V by 0 bases; bases with no gene match: 5. The CDR3 bases are TGTGCCAGCAGCTTAGGAACAGGACAGGGAAGCACAGATACGCAGTATTTT. Translating gives CASSLGTGQGSTDTQYF.

The chain is built from TRBV28 and TRBJ1-1; D unclear. The CDR3 spans 12 residues. Looked up from germline, CDR1 is MDHEN and CDR2 is SYDVKM. Trimming removed 7 bases at V and 10 bases at J, with 16 bases between. The CDR3 reads CASNSRSPSAFF. CDR3 DNA sequence: TGTGCCAGCAACAGCCGTTCCCCCTCAGCTTTCTTT.

The chain employs TRBV6-5 and TRBJ2-3; 11 bases are a match to TRBD1. This CDR3 has 14 amino acids. Germline assignment: CDR1 MNHEY and CDR2 SVGAGI. V lost 6 bases, J lost 3 bases, and 2 bases stayed unmatched. CDR3 in amino acids: CASSRDRGTDTQYF. The CDR3 bases are TGTGCCAGCAGCCGGGACAGGGGGACAGATACGCAGTATTTT.

This chain joins TRBV2 and TRBJ1-5, with 9 bases fitting TRBD1. CDR3 length: 15 residues. V trimming: 5 bases; J trimming: 5 bases; junction bases outside the gene matches: 7. Germline V lookup: CDR1 SNHLY, CDR2 FYNNEI. CDR3 region: CASSSDRGSHQPQHF. The CDR3 DNA reads TGTGCCAGCAGTTCTGACAGGGGGTCGCATCAGCCCCAGCATTTT.

The chain links TRBV2 to TRBJ2-2; a possible D gene is TRBD2 (5 bases). The CDR3 runs 15 residues. With 6 bases removed from V and 6 bases from J, the gap between germline ends came to 17 bases. Germline loops: CDR1 SNHLY, CDR2 FYNNEI. The CDR3 nucleotides read TGTGCCAGCAGCGGATTCCCCGGGGTCGCCGGGGAGCTGTTTTTT. This encodes CASSGFPGVAGELFF.

The J gene is TRBJ1-5, the V gene TRBV18; 7 positions agree with TRBD1. The V segment lost 3 bases and the J segment 7 bases; nucleotides outside the gene matches: 3. The germline CDR1 and CDR2 sequences are KGHSH and LQKENI. The CDR3 has 13 residues. This chain's CDR3 is CASSPQGDQPQHF. The CDR3 DNA sequence: TGTGCCAGCTCACCCCAGGGGGACCAGCCCCAGCATTTT.